This T cell receptor beta chain stems from a study of post-analysis software for immune sequencing data. Study-level information: The disease courses covered relapsing-remitting, secondary progressive and progressive-relapsing multiple sclerosis. Study outcomes and limitations: The F measure placed samples prepared in the same batch into strongly shared clusters. Controls had lower frequencies than patients of four or five TRBV segments, which included TRBV5-6, TRBV5-1 and TRBV20-1.

Trimming pared 4 bases from V and 8 bases from J, leaving 12 bases between. Germline CDR1 is SEHNR and CDR2 is FQNEAQ (reference sequence). CDR3 length equals 13 residues. Unique molecular identifiers had been added to the TCR beta cDNA libraries. Roughly 500,000 cDNA molecules were recovered from an input of roughly 0.85 to 10 million T cells. TCRdb re-analysed the PCR reads in MiXCR, keeping a single row per CDR3 protein. The data contain about 540,000 distinct CDR3 sequences, under 40% of them singletons. The table lists this clonotype with a few counts. The antigen is unknown. The sequencing input was blood. The chain links TRBV7-9 to TRBJ2-1; weak D call: TRBD2 (7 bases). The TCR was taken from a girl aged 2-17 years with multiple sclerosis. This chain's CDR3 is CASSSAGADEQFF. The CDR3 DNA sequence: TGTGCCAGCAGCTCCGCGGGGGCGGATGAGCAGTTCTTC.